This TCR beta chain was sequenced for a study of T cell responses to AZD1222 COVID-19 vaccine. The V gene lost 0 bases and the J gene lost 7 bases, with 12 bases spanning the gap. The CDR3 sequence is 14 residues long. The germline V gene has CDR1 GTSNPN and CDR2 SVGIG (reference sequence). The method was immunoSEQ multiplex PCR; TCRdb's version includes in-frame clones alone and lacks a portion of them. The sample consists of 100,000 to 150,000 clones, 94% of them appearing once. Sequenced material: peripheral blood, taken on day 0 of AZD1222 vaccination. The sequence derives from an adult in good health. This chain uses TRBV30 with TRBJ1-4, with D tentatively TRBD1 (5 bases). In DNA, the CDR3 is TGTGCCTGGAGTGTACGAGGGGAGGGTGAAAAACTGTTTTTT. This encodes CAWSVRGEGEKLFF.